The 27 T cell receptor beta chains in this list originate from one sample, sequenced in a study of post-analysis software for immune sequencing data. What these receptors recognize is not known. Study findings and constraints: A handful of TRBV segments appeared more often in patients than in controls, and TRBV5-6, TRBV5-1 and TRBV20-1 were among these.

Unique molecular identifiers were carried by the TCR beta cDNA libraries. TCRdb reanalysed the PCR reads using MiXCR and keeps one entry per CDR3 protein. The sample carries about 800,000 distinct CDR3 sequences, about 27% recorded once. Specimen: blood. The receptors come from a girl between 10 and 17 years old with multiple sclerosis.

This clonotype has at least ten counts. The chain combines TRBV7-2 with TRBJ2-5, with D hard to call. CDR3 size: 12 residues. Trimming shortened V by 3 bases and J by 5 bases, and 7 bases separated the two germline ends. Germline CDR1 and CDR2: SGHTA and FQGNSA. The CDR3 loop reads CASSFLEETQYF. CDR3 DNA sequence: TGTGCCAGCAGCTTTTTGGAGGAGACCCAGTACTTC.

The V call is TRBV20-1, the J call TRBJ2-1, with 11 nucleotides matching TRBD2. CDR1 is DFQATT and CDR2 is SNEGSKA in the germline V gene (reference sequence). After removal of 2 bases from V and 0 bases from J, the junction contained 9 bases not matched to a gene. This CDR3 has 18 amino acids. CDR3 in DNA: TGCAGTGCTAGACCGGGACTAGCGGAATTGAGCTCCTACAATGAGCAGTTCTTC. Translation: CSARPGLAELSSYNEQFF.

There are a few counts of this clonotype. The rearrangement links TRBV20-1 to TRBJ2-7; D unresolved. There are 14 residues in the CDR3. Germline V gene data show CDR1 as DFQATT and CDR2 as SNEGSKA (reference sequence). The V end was cut by 0 bases, the J end by 4 bases, with 13 bases between. CDR3 nucleotides: TGCAGTGCTAGAGATGGTGTAGTCATTTACGAGCAGTACTTC. Translation gives CSARDGVVIYEQYF.

This chain's CDR3 is CSARAKKYQETQYF. The CDR3 DNA reads TGCAGCGCCAGGGCCAAAAAGTACCAAGAGACCCAGTACTTC. The V gene is TRBV29-1, the J gene TRBJ2-5; D possibly corresponds to TRBD1 (5 bases). Trimming pared 7 bases from V and 0 bases from J, leaving 15 bases between. Per the germline V gene, CDR1 is SQVTM and CDR2 is ANQGSEA. The CDR3 contains 14 residues.

This clonotype was seen at least ten times. The chain carries TRBV12-3 or TRBV12-4 and TRBJ2-5, with 11 positions matching TRBD1. V trimming: 7 bases; J trimming: 8 bases; junction bases outside the gene matches: 6. CDR3 length: 13 residues. The CDR3 nucleotides are TGTGCCAGCACCTTGGGACAGGGGGAAACCCAGTACTTC. It specifies CASTLGQGETQYF.

The V call is TRBV2, the J call TRBJ2-1; TRBD2 matches at 10 bases. V shed 4 bases and J 0 bases; nucleotides not matched to a gene: 12. This CDR3 is built from 19 residues. Germline V gene sequence: CDR1 SNHLY, CDR2 FYNNEI. The CDR3, as DNA: TGTGCCAGCAGTGGACTAGCGGGTGTCCGCCCGGGCTCCTACAATGAGCAGTTCTTC. This gives the protein CASSGLAGVRPGSYNEQFF. Drawing the rest from reference TRBV2 and TRBJ2-1, the complete variable domain is EPEVTQTPSHQVTQMGQEVILRCVPISNHLYFYWYRQILGQKVEFLVSFYNNEISEKSEIFDDQFSVERPDGSNFTLKIRSTKLEDSAMYFCASSGLAGVRPGSYNEQFFGPGTRLTVL.

A few counts support this clonotype. This chain uses TRBV20-1 with TRBJ2-7; D call uncertain. CDR3 length equals 14 residues. V was shortened by 3 bases and J by 2 bases, with 14 bases between the two germline ends. CDR1 and CDR2 from the germline V gene are DFQATT and SNEGSKA (reference sequence). CDR3: CSARPYLEPYEQYF. CDR3 DNA sequence: TGCAGTGCTAGGCCCTACCTTGAACCCTACGAGCAGTACTTC.

The sample holds a few counts of this clonotype. This chain uses TRBV29-1 with TRBJ2-3; no firm D call. CDR1 and CDR2 (germline): SQVTM, ANQGSEA. The V end lost 3 bases, the J end lost 0 bases, and 13 bases lay between the germline ends. The CDR3 extends over 15 amino acids. CDR3 amino acids: CSVDWAGRSTDTQYF. In nucleotides, the CDR3 is TGCAGCGTTGACTGGGCAGGCCGGAGCACAGATACGCAGTATTTT.

The chain links TRBV18 to TRBJ1-2; TRBD1 agrees at 8 bases. The V and J ends lost 1 base and 4 bases, in that order; junction bases with no gene match: 11. The V gene's germline CDR1 is KGHSH and CDR2 LQKENI. This CDR3 comprises 17 residues. Here the CDR3 reads CASSPLGTGPLVYGYTF. CDR3 nucleotides: TGTGCCAGCTCACCACTCGGGACAGGCCCTCTAGTCTATGGCTACACCTTC.

V usage is TRBV10-3 and J usage is TRBJ2-1; 11 positions match TRBD1. The CDR3 is 18 residues long. V was clipped by 4 bases and J by 6 bases; unmatched bases: 14. The germline CDR1 and CDR2 sequences are ENHRY and SYGVKD. CDR3 sequence reads: CAISAGTGGGGVCNEQFF. Written as DNA, the CDR3 is TGTGCCATCAGTGCCGGGACAGGGGGAGGGGGGGTCTGCAATGAGCAGTTCTTC.

This sequence joins TRBV28 and TRBJ1-5; maybe TRBD1 (5 bases). The CDR3 length is 16 residues. Germline V gives CDR1 MDHEN, CDR2 SYDVKM. V was pared by 10 bases and J by 9 bases, with 28 bases between. The CDR3 region is CATARTTGIEGRPQHF. The CDR3 DNA is TGTGCCACCGCCCGAACAACAGGAATCGAGGGTCGGCCCCAGCATTTT. Full variable domain (missing parts from reference TRBV28 and TRBJ1-5): DVKVTQSSRYLVKRTGEKVFLECVQDMDHENMFWYRQDPGLGLRLIYFSYDVKMKEKGDIPEGYSVSREKKERFSLILESASTNQTSMYLCATARTTGIEGRPQHFGDGTRLSIL.

This clonotype showed up just a few times. This rearrangement joins TRBV10-3 to TRBJ2-3; no reliable D call. This CDR3 has 12 amino acids. V lost 2 bases to trimming and J lost 4 bases, with 4 bases between them. Germline V lookup: CDR1 ENHRY, CDR2 SYGVKD. The CDR3 sequence: CAISETADTQYF. The DNA for the CDR3 is TGTGCCATCAGTGAGACAGCAGATACGCAGTATTTT.

This clonotype has a handful of counts. The chain is built from TRBV10-3 and TRBJ2-6; D possibly corresponds to TRBD2 (7 bases). The CDR3 is 18 amino acids. The germline V gene encodes CDR1 ENHRY and CDR2 SYGVKD. V gave up 2 bases and J gave up 1 base, with 15 bases separating them. CDR3 bases: TGTGCCATCAGTGAGCGGGGGGCCTTAGGGTCTGGGGCCAACGTCCTGACTTTC. Translation gives CAISERGALGSGANVLTF.

The V call is TRBV20-1, the J call TRBJ2-5, with D possibly being TRBD1 or TRBD2 (6 bases each). The DNA end favors TRBJ2-7, so the J call may be wrong. The CDR3 runs to 14 residues. The V gene's germline CDR1 is DFQATT and CDR2 SNEGSKA (reference sequence). CDR3 amino acids: CSASYGGPSSEQYF. The CDR3 bases are TGCAGTGCTAGTTACGGGGGCCCTAGCTCCGAGCAGTACTTC.

The V and J genes are TRBV19 and TRBJ2-7; 11 nucleotides agree with TRBD2. CDR3 length: 13 residues. Germline V gene sequence: CDR1 LNHDA, CDR2 SQIVND (reference sequence). The junction had 2 bases not matched to a gene; V was cut back by 4 bases and J by 6 bases. CDR3 loop: CASSRTSGSEQYF. DNA of the CDR3: TGTGCCAGTAGTAGAACTAGCGGGAGCGAGCAGTACTTC.

This clonotype was detected only a few times. This chain uses TRBV9 with TRBJ1-2; TRBD1 is a possible D gene (6 bases). CDR3 length: 13 residues. Germline V gene data show CDR1 as SGDLS and CDR2 as YYNGEE. V was clipped by 2 bases and J by 6 bases, with 11 bases between them. The CDR3 coding sequence is TGTGCCAGCAGCGTCCGGGACATGCATGGCTACACCTTC. Amino acid sequence: CASSVRDMHGYTF.

In this sample, this clonotype turned up a few times. The chain combines TRBV20-1 with TRBJ2-7, with D perhaps matching TRBD2 (6 bases). V was shortened by 2 bases and J by 2 bases, with 19 bases between the two germline ends. Germline CDR1 reads DFQATT; CDR2 reads SNEGSKA (reference sequence). The CDR3 is made up of 16 amino acids. In DNA, the CDR3 is TGCAGTGCTAGAACCACGGGGGACCCCCATACCTACGAGCAGTACTTC. Translation: CSARTTGDPHTYEQYF.

The genes are TRBV10-3 and TRBJ1-4, with D hard to call. The CDR3 length is 17 residues. CDR1 is ENHRY, CDR2 SYGVKD, per germline. The ends were cut back, 0 bases at V and 3 bases at J, with 14 bases in the middle. CDR3 in DNA: TGTGCCATCAGTGAGTCGGCAGGCCATGCAGCTAATGAAAAACTGTTTTTT. This gives the protein CAISESAGHAANEKLFF.

This clonotype came up a few times. The V and J genes are TRBV5-1 and TRBJ2-3; 11 positions agree with TRBD2. Losses at the gene ends were 7 bases for V and 0 bases for J; bases not matched to a gene: 7. The CDR3 sequence is 16 residues long. CDR1 and CDR2 from the germline V gene are SGHRS and YFSETQ. As DNA, the CDR3 is TGCGCCAGCGGCACTAGCGGGGGCCCTAGCACAGATACGCAGTATTTT. Translation gives CASGTSGGPSTDTQYF.

V and J are TRBV27 and TRBJ1-1; a weak D match, TRBD1 (5 bases). The V end lost 0 bases, the J end lost 1 base, and 9 bases lay between the germline ends. CDR3 size: 15 residues. Germline V CDR1 and CDR2: MNHEY, SMNVEV (reference sequence). The CDR3 reads CASSLSMRGNTEAFF. DNA of the CDR3: TGTGCCAGCAGTTTATCGATGAGGGGGAACACTGAAGCTTTCTTT.

Only a few counts were recorded for this clonotype. The rearrangement links TRBV24-1 to TRBJ1-1; 8 bases are shared with TRBD1. This CDR3 is built from 11 residues. Germline CDR1 is KGHDR and CDR2 is SFDVKD. With V trimmed by 10 bases and J by 3 bases, 0 bases remained unmatched. The CDR3 protein is CATQGDTEAFF. CDR3 DNA sequence: TGTGCCACACAGGGGGACACTGAAGCTTTCTTT.

Comments on this clonotype: With a much larger clone just one base away, this may be a read error. CDR3 bases: TGCAGCGTTGGGACAGGGGTGGTGACCCAGTACTTC. Residues: CSVGTGVVTQYF. The chain is built from TRBV29-1 and TRBJ2-5; 9 positions match TRBD1. This CDR3 contains 12 residues. After removal of 4 bases from V and 7 bases from J, the junction contained 4 bases not matched to a gene. CDR1 and CDR2 (germline): SQVTM, ANQGSEA.

The table lists this clonotype with a few counts. The chain links TRBV3-1 to TRBJ2-1; 13 positions agree with TRBD2. Germline V gene lookup returns CDR1 LGHDT and CDR2 YNNKEL (reference sequence). Losses at the gene ends were 6 bases for V and 0 bases for J; bases not matched to a gene: 5. The CDR3 length is 17 residues. Written as DNA, the CDR3 is TGTGCCAGCAGTCGGGGACTAGCGGGACTCTCCTACAATGAGCAGTTCTTC. Protein sequence: CASSRGLAGLSYNEQFF.

This clonotype showed up just a few times. Written as DNA, the CDR3 is TGTGCCAGCAGTCGGGACCAAGTAGGGAATCGCTACACCTTC. Translated: CASSRDQVGNRYTF. This chain connects TRBV28 to TRBJ1-2; possibly TRBD1 for D (5 bases). This CDR3 contains 14 residues. Germline V gene lookup returns CDR1 MDHEN and CDR2 SYDVKM. Deletions cut 5 bases from V and 9 bases from J, with 19 bases between.

J is TRBJ2-7 and V is TRBV20-1; TRBD2 is a possible D gene (6 bases). CDR3 length: 15 residues. With 0 bases removed from V and 2 bases from J, the gap between germline ends came to 14 bases. Germline V gene data show CDR1 as DFQATT and CDR2 as SNEGSKA (reference sequence). For the CDR3, the DNA is TGCAGTGCTAGAGATCGGGACTGGCTAGCCTACGAGCAGTACTTC. Protein sequence: CSARDRDWLAYEQYF.

This clonotype is a singleton in its sample. This chain connects TRBV15 to TRBJ2-1; D is uncertain. The germline V gene encodes CDR1 LNHNV and CDR2 YYDKDF (reference sequence). Trimming pared 5 bases from V and 10 bases from J, leaving 15 bases between. This CDR3 comprises 13 residues. The CDR3 is CATSESWEREQFF. CDR3 nucleotide sequence: TGTGCCACCAGCGAAAGTTGGGAACGGGAGCAGTTCTTC.

This clonotype was recorded at least ten times. The chain combines TRBV28 with TRBJ2-3, with 11 bases identical to TRBD2. Germline CDR1 and CDR2: MDHEN and SYDVKM. V was clipped by 3 bases and J by 3 bases; unmatched bases: 2. CDR3 length: 15 residues. This chain's CDR3 is CASSFLAGGTDTQYF. DNA for the CDR3: TGTGCCAGCAGTTTTCTAGCGGGAGGTACAGATACGCAGTATTTT.